The clone carrying this T cell receptor (beta chain) was observed a handful of times. The repertoire was sequenced with immunoSEQ multiplex PCR; TCRdb's copy has only in-frame clones and lacks some. The table has 45,000 or so clones, roughly three quarters seen once. The V gene end was trimmed by 4 bases and the J gene end by 6 bases; junction bases not matched to a gene: 6. The CDR3 consists of 15 residues. Looked up from germline, CDR1 is LNHDA and CDR2 is SQIVND (reference sequence). The record originates from a study of memory CD4+ T cells and cytomegalovirus serostatus. Study-level background: Of the healthy Belgian adults, 8 to 10 were CMV seropositive and 20 to 25 seronegative.

Single viable CD3+CD4+CD8-CD45RO+ cells were sorted as the memory CD4+ T cells. Positive selection with CD4 microbeads enriched total CD4+ T cells. This clonotype was obtained from an adult in good health and CMV-seronegative. Sequencing input: memory CD4+ T cells from blood. The rearrangement uses TRBV19 and TRBJ2-1; 10 nucleotides align to TRBD1. DNA for the CDR3: TGTGCCAGTAGTACCGGACAGGGGGTTGTCAATGAGCAGTTCTTC. As protein: CASSTGQGVVNEQFF.